This T cell receptor (beta chain) is drawn from a study of control samples from healthy donors and cancer patients. The CDR3 covers 15 residues. Germline loops: CDR1 MNHEY, CDR2 SVGEGT. V was pared by 6 bases and J by 0 bases, with 14 bases between. This table comes from immunoSEQ multiplex PCR, and its TCRdb copy is limited to in-frame clones, with some not included. Here the sample spans roughly 120,000 clones, around 87% being singletons. V is TRBV6-2 or TRBV6-3 and J is TRBJ1-1; no definite D call. The sequence derives from a woman aged 60-70 years with lung cancer. The sample was PBMCs. The CDR3 DNA is TGTGCCAGCAGCCCCCTGGTGGGAGTGAACACTGAAGCTTTCTTT. It translates to CASSPLVGVNTEAFF.